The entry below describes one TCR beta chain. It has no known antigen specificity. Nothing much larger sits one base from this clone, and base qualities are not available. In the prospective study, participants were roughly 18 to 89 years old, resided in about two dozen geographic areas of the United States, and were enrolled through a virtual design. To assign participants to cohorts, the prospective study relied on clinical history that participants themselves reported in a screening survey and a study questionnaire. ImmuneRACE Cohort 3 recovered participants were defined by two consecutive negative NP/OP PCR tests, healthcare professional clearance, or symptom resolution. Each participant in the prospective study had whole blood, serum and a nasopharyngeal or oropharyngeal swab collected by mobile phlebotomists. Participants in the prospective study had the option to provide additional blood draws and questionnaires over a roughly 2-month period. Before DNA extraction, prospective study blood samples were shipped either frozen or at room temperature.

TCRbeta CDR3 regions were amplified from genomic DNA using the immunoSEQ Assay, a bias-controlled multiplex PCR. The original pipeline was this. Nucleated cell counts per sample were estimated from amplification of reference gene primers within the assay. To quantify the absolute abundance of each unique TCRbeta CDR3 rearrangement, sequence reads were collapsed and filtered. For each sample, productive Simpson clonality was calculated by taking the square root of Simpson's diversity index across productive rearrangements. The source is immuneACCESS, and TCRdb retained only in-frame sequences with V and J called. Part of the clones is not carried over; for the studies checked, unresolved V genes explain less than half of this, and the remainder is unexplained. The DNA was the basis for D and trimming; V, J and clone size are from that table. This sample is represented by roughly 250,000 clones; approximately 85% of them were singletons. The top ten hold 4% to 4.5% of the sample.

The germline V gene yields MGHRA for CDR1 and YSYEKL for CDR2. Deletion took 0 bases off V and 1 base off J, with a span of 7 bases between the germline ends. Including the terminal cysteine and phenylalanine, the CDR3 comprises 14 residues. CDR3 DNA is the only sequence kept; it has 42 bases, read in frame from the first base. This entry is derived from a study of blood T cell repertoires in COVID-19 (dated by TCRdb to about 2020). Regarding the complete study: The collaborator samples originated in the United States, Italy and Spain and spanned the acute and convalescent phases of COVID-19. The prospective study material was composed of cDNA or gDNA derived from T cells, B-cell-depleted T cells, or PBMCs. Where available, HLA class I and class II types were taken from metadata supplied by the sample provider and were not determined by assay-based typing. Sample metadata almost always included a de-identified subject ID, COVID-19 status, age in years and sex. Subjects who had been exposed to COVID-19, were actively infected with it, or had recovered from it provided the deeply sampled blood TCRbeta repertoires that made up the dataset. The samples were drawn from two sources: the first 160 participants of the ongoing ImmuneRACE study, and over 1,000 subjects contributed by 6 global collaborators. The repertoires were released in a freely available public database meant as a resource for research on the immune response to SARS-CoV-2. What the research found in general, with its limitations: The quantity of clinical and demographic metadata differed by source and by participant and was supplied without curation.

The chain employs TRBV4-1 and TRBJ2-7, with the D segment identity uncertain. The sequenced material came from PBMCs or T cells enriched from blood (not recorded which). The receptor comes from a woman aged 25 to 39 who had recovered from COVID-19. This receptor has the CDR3 CASSQDPISYEQYF. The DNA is TGCGCCAGCAGCCAAGACCCCATTTCCTACGAGCAGTACTTC.